The sequence of this T cell receptor beta chain was determined in a study of T cells in Graves' hyperthyroidism and ophthalmopathy. Overall study findings and caveats: Most thyroid clonotypes that were expanded above 0.001 also turned up in blood. Model output signaled ophthalmopathy a median approximately 6 months ahead of onset.

A word on this clonotype: Antigen specificity is unknown.

Hyperthyroidism in the patients, aged 18 to 65, was newly diagnosed and under 2 months in duration. From RNA transcripts, TCR beta CDR3 regions were amplified. Researchers ran a first-round RT-PCR on the TCR CDR3 using the HTBI primer set. TCRdb redid the calling of the multiplex PCR reads with MiXCR, one entry per CDR3 protein. Among around 350,000 distinct CDR3 sequences, more than 20% were seen once, and the ten largest hold roughly 70%. This CDR3 region has 12 residues. V lost 2 bases to trimming and J lost 6 bases, with 5 bases between them. CDR1 and CDR2 (germline): SGHTA, FQGNSA. The sample consisted of blood. The sequence was obtained from a man in his fifties or sixties with Graves' hyperthyroidism. This chain joins TRBV7-2 and TRBJ2-1; D not certain. CDR3 region: CASSLPPNEQFF. As DNA, the CDR3 is TGTGCCAGCAGCTTACCGCCCAATGAGCAGTTCTTC.